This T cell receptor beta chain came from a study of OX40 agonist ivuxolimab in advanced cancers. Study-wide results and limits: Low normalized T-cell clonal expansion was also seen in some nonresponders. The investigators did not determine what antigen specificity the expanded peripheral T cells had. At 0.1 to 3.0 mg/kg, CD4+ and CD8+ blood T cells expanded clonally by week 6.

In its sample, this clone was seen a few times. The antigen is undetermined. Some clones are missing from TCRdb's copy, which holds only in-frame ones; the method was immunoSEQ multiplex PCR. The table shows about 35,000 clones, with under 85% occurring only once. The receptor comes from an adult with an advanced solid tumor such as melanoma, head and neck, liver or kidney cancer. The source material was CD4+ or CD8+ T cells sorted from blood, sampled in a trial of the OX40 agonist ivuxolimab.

The CDR3 coding sequence is TGTGCCAGCAGTTCCGGTAGCGGGGGGGCCTACGAGCAGTACTTC. It is translated as CASSSGSGGAYEQYF. This chain connects TRBV28 to TRBJ2-7; 11 nucleotides agree with TRBD2. There are 15 residues in the CDR3. V shed 4 bases and J 2 bases; nucleotides not matched to a gene: 4. CDR1 MDHEN and CDR2 SYDVKM come from the germline V gene.